One sample yielded the 5 T cell receptor beta chains listed below, sequenced in a study of blood T cells in healthy people across ages. Primed by a sample-barcoded 5' primer and a J-beta primer mix, a second PCR proceeded for 7 to 11 cycles. A single record per CDR3 protein comes from TCRdb applying MiXCR to the 5' RACE reads. The sample records roughly 650,000 distinct CDR3 sequences, around 32% being singletons. The sequenced sample consisted of blood. The receptors stem from a woman of 80 years or more in good health.

This clonotype has at least ten counts. The V gene is TRBV7-2, the J gene TRBJ2-7; D is perhaps TRBD2 (5 bases). Trimming stripped 8 bases from V and 1 base from J, with 15 bases between. The length of the CDR3 is 14 residues. The germline gives CDR1 SGHTA, CDR2 FQGNSA. This CDR3 reads CASASRSGSYEQYF. The DNA for the CDR3 is TGTGCCAGCGCCTCTAGAAGCGGTTCCTACGAGCAGTACTTC.

This clonotype was counted between two and nine times. The genes are TRBV6-1 and TRBJ1-2; no firm D call. This CDR3 spans 14 amino acids. V was shortened by 3 bases and J by 1 base, with 9 bases between the two germline ends. Germline V gene lookup returns CDR1 MNHNS and CDR2 SASEGT. CDR3 in amino acids: CASSDYPLNYGYTF. The CDR3 DNA follows: TGTGCCAGCAGTGATTATCCGCTTAACTATGGCTACACCTTC.

The chain employs TRBV20-1 and TRBJ1-5, with D possibly TRBD1 on 6 matching bases. Germline V gene lookup returns CDR1 DFQATT and CDR2 SNEGSKA (reference sequence). Between the trimmed V and J ends, which lost 0 bases and 5 bases, there was a span of 11 bases. CDR3 size: 14 residues. The CDR3 protein is CSARDRTGYQPQHF. The CDR3 region has the DNA TGCAGTGCTAGAGATCGCACAGGGTATCAGCCCCAGCATTTT.

This clonotype was counted only a few times. The chain employs TRBV3-1 and TRBJ1-5; 12 positions agree with TRBD1. The V gene end was trimmed by 6 bases and the J gene end by 2 bases; junction bases not matched to a gene: 8. The CDR3 covers 17 residues. CDR1 LGHDT and CDR2 YNNKEL come from the germline V gene (reference sequence). The CDR3 is CASSLAGQGAGNQPQHF. CDR3 nucleotides: TGTGCCAGCAGTTTGGCGGGACAGGGGGCGGGCAATCAGCCCCAGCATTTT.

This clonotype was seen many times. Its ends do not fully match the called genes, so a read error is possible. The chain recombines TRBV5-1 with TRBJ2-5, with TRBD2 identical over 9 bases. Looked up from germline, CDR1 is SGHRS and CDR2 is YFSETQ. The CDR3 consists of 14 residues. CDR3 nucleotides: TGTGCCAGCAGCAATAGCGGGGGTGCAGAGACCCAGTACTTC. Protein: CASSNSGGAETQYF.